This T cell receptor (beta chain) was documented in a study of blood T cell repertoires in COVID-19. As originally analysed: Estimation of nucleated cell counts was performed using reference gene primer amplification. The protocol was immunoSEQ multiplex PCR, while the TCRdb copy is restricted to in-frame clones and leaves out a portion. The V and J calls and clone size are taken from that table; D and trimming were inferred from the DNA. The sample carries under 80,000 clones, approximately 80% recorded once. This CDR3 is 14 amino acids long. The ends lost 3 bases at V and 4 bases at J; junction bases unmatched: 4. Germline values: CDR1 SGHKS, CDR2 YYEKEE (reference sequence).

The gene calls are TRBV5-5 and TRBJ1-5, with TRBD1 matching 7 bases. Material for sequencing was peripheral blood. The source is a woman aged 55 to 70 with acute or convalescent COVID-19. The CDR3 DNA reads TGTGCCAGCAGCTGGGACAGCTTAAATCAGCCCCAGCATTTT. The encoded protein is CASSWDSLNQPQHF.